This TCR beta chain was observed in a study of T-cell memory formation after mild COVID-19. The V and J ends lost 0 bases and 4 bases, in that order; junction bases with no gene match: 8. Germline lookup yields CDR1 SGDLS and CDR2 YYNGEE. This CDR3 has 17 amino acids. From the 5' RACE reads, TCRdb called clonotypes with MiXCR, one entry per CDR3 protein. The data contain about 400,000 distinct CDR3 sequences, roughly 26% of them seen just once; the ten biggest clones take up roughly 8.9%. This clonotype was sampled from an adult woman who had mild COVID-19 (a few samples of this study predate the infection). Cell type and time point are not known. The sample comprised PBMCs or a T cell subset sorted from them (not recorded which). V and J are TRBV9 and TRBJ2-1, with 9 nucleotides matching TRBD2. The CDR3 loop is CASSVDLAGGPYNEQFF. In DNA, the CDR3 is TGTGCCAGCAGCGTAGACCTTGCGGGAGGGCCTTACAATGAGCAGTTCTTC. Full variable domain (rest looked up from reference TRBV9 and TRBJ2-1): DSGVTQTPKHLITATGQRVTLRCSPRSGDLSVYWYQQSLDQGLQFLIQYYNGEERAKGNILERFSAQQFPDLHSELNLSSLELGDSALYFCASSVDLAGGPYNEQFFGPGTRLTVL.